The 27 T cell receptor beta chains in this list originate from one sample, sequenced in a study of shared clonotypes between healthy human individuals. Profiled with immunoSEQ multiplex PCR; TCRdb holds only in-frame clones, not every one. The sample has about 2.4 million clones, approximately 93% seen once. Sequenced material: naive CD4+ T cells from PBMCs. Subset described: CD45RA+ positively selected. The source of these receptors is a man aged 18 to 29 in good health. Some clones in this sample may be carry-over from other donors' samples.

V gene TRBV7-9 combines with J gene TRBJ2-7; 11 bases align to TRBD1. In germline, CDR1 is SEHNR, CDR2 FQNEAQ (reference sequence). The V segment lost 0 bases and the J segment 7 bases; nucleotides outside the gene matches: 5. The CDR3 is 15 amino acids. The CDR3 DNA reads TGTGCCAGCAGCTTAGCGGGGACAGGGGGACGGGAGCAGTACTTC. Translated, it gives CASSLAGTGGREQYF. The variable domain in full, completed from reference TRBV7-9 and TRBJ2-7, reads DTGVSQNPRHKITKRGQNVTFRCDPISEHNRLYWYRQTLGQGPEFLTYFQNEAQLEKSRLLSDRFSAERPKGSFSTLEIQRTEQGDSAMYLCASSLAGTGGREQYFGPGTRLTVT.

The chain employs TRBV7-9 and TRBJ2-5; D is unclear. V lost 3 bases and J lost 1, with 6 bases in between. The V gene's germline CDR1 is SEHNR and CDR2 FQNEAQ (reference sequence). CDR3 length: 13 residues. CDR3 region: CASSFLSQETQYF. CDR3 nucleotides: TGTGCCAGCAGCTTTCTGTCCCAAGAGACCCAGTACTTC.

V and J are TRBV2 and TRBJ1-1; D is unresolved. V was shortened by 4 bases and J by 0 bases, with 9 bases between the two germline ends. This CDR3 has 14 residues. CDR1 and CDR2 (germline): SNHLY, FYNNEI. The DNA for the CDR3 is TGTGCCAGCAGTGCCCAGGTGGTGAACACTGAAGCTTTCTTT. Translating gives CASSAQVVNTEAFF. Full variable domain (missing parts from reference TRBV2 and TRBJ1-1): EPEVTQTPSHQVTQMGQEVILRCVPISNHLYFYWYRQILGQKVEFLVSFYNNEISEKSEIFDDQFSVERPDGSNFTLKIRSTKLEDSAMYFCASSAQVVNTEAFFGQGTRLTVV.

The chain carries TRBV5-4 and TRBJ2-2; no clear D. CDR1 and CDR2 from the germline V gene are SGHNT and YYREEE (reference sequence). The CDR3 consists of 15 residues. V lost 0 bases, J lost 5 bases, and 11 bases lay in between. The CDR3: CASSLALGYTGELFF. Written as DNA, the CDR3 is TGTGCCAGCAGCTTGGCCCTGGGTTATACCGGGGAGCTGTTTTTT. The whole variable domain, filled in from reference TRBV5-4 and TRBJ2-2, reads ETGVTQSPTHLIKTRGQQVTLRCSSQSGHNTVSWYQQALGQGPQFIFQYYREEENGRGNFPPRFSGLQFPNYSSELNVNALELDDSALYLCASSLALGYTGELFFGEGSRLTVL.

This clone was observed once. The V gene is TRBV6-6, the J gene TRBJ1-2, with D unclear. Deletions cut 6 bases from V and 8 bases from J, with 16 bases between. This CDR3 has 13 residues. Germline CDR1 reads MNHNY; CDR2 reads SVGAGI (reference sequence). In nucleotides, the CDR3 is TGTGCCAGCAGCCCAAGCGACCACGGCGGCTACACCTTC. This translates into CASSPSDHGGYTF.

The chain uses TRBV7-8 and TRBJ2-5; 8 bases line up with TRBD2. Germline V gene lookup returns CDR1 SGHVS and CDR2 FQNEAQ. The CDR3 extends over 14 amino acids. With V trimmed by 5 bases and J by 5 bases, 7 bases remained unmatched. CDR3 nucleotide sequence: TGTGCCAGCAGCCCCAGCGGGAGTAGGGAGACCCAGTACTTC. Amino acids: CASSPSGSRETQYF.

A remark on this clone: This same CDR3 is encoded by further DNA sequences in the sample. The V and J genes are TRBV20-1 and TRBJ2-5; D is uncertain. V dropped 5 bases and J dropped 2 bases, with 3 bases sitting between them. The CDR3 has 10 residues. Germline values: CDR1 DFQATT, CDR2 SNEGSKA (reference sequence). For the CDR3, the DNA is TGCAGTGCTGGACAAGAGACCCAGTACTTC. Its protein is CSAGQETQYF.

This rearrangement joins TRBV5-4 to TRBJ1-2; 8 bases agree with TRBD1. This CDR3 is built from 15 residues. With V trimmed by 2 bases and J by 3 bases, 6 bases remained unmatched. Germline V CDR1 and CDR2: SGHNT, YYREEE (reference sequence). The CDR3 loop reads CASSLGTGQYYGYTF. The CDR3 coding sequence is TGTGCCAGCAGCTTAGGGACAGGACAATACTATGGCTACACCTTC.

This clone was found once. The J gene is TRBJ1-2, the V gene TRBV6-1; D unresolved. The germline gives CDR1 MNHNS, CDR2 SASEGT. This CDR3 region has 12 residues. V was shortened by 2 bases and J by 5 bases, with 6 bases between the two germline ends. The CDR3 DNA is TGTGCCAGCAGTGAACTAACATATGGCTACACCTTC. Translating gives CASSELTYGYTF.

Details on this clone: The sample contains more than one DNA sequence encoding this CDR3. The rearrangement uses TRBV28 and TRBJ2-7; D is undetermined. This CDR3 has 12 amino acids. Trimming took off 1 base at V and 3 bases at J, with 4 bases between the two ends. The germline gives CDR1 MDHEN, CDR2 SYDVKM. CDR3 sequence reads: CASSLFGYEQYF. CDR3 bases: TGTGCCAGCAGTTTATTTGGCTACGAGCAGTACTTC.

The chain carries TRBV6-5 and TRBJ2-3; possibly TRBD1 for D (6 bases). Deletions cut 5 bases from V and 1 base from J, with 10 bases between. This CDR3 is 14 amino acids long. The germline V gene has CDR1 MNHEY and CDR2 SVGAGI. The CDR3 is CASSTRQGTDTQYF. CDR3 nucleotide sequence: TGTGCCAGCAGTACACGACAGGGCACAGATACGCAGTATTTT.

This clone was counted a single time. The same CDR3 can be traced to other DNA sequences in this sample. In DNA form, the CDR3 reads TGTGCCAGCAGCCGAGGGGGCAATGAGCAGTTCTTC. This codes for CASSRGGNEQFF. This chain joins TRBV11-3 and TRBJ2-1; possibly TRBD1 for D (6 bases). Looked up from germline, CDR1 is SGHNT and CDR2 is YENEEA. V lost 5 bases and J lost 6, with 8 bases in between. The CDR3 is made up of 12 amino acids. Combining the CDR3 with reference TRBV11-3 and TRBJ2-1 gives the whole variable domain EAGVVQSPRYKIIEKKQPVAFWCNPISGHNTLYWYLQNLGQGPELLIRYENEEAVDDSQLPKDRFSAERLKGVDSTLKIQPAELGDSAVYLCASSRGGNEQFFGPGTRLTVL.

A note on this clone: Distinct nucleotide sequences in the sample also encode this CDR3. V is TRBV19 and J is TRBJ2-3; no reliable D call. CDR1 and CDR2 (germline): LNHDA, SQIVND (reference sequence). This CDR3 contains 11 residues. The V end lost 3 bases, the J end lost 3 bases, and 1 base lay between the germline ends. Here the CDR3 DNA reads TGTGCCAGTAGTATTACAGATACGCAGTATTTT. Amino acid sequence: CASSITDTQYF.

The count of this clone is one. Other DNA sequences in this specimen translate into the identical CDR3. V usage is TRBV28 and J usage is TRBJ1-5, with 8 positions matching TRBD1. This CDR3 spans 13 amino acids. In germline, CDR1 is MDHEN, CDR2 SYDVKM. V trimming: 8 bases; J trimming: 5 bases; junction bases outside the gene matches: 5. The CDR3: CASRQGADQPQHF. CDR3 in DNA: TGTGCCAGCCGGCAGGGGGCCGATCAGCCCCAGCATTTT.

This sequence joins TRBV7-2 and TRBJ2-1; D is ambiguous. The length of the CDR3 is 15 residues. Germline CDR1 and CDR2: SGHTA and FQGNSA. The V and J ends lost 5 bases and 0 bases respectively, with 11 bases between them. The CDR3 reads CASSEDSSSYNEQFF. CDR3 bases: TGTGCCAGCAGCGAGGATTCGAGCTCCTACAATGAGCAGTTCTTC.

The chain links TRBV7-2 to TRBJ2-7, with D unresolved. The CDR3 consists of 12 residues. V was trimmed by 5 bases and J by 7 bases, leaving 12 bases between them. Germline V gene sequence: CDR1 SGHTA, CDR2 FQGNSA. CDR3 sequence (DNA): TGTGCCAGCAGCCACCCGGTCCGGGAGCAGTACTTC. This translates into CASSHPVREQYF.

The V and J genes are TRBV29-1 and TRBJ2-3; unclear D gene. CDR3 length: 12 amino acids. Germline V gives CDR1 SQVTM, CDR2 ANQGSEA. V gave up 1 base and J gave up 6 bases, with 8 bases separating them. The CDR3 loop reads CSVEVRSDTQYF. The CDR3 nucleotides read TGCAGCGTTGAAGTACGGTCGGATACGCAGTATTTT.

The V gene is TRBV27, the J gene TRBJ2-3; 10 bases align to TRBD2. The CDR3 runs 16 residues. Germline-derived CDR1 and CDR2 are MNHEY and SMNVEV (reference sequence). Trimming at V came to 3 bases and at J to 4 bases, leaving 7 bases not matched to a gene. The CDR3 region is CASSLGLAGAPDTQYF. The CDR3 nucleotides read TGTGCCAGCAGTTTGGGGCTAGCGGGAGCGCCAGATACGCAGTATTTT.

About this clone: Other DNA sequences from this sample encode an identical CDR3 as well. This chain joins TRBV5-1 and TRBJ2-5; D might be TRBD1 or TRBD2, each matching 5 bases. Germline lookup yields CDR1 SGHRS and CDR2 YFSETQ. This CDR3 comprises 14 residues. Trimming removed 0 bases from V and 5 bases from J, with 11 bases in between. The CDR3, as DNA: TGCGCCAGCAGCTTGGGCGTGGGGGAGGAGACCCAGTACTTC. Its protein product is CASSLGVGEETQYF.

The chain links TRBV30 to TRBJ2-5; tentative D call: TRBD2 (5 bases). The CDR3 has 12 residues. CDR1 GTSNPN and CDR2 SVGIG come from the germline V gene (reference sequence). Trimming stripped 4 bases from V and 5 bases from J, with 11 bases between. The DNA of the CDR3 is TGTGCCTGGACAGAGGGCGCGGAGACCCAGTACTTC. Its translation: CAWTEGAETQYF.

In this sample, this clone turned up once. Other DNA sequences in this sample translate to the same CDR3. In DNA form, the CDR3 reads TGTGCCAGCTCACCACGGATAGAGACCCAGTACTTC. It is translated as CASSPRIETQYF. This chain connects TRBV18 to TRBJ2-5, with unresolved D. The CDR3 is made up of 12 amino acids. CDR1 and CDR2 from the germline V gene are KGHSH and LQKENI. Trimming removed 1 base at V and 4 bases at J, with 4 bases between.

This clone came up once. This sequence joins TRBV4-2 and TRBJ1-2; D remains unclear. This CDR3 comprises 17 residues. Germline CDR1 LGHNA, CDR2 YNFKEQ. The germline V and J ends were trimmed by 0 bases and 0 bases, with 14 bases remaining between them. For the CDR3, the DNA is TGTGCCAGCAGCCAAGAGGTTTACAGAGAAACTAACTATGGCTACACCTTC. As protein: CASSQEVYRETNYGYTF.

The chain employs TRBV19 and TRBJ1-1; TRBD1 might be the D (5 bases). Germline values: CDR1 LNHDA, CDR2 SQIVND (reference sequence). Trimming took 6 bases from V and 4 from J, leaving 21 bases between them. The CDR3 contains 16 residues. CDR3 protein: CASRSRGPGWSTEAFF. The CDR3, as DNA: TGTGCCAGTAGATCCCGGGGCCCGGGCTGGAGCACTGAAGCTTTCTTT.

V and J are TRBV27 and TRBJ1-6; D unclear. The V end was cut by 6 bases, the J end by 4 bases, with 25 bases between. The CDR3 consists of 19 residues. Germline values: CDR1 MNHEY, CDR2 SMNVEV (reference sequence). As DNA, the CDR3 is TGTGCCAGCAGATCCGGGGTGCTCGGACCCGCGGCGTATAATTCACCCCTCCACTTT. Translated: CASRSGVLGPAAYNSPLHF.

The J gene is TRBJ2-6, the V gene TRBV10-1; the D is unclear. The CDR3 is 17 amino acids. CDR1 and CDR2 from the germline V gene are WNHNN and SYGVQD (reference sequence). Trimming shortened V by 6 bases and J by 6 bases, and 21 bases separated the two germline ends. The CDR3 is CASSRLLALPLANVLTF. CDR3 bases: TGCGCCAGCAGCCGACTTCTTGCCTTACCGTTGGCCAACGTCCTGACTTTC.

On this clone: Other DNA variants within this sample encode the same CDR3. The CDR3 loop reads CATSRDRASGTYEQYF. For the CDR3, the DNA is TGTGCCACCAGCAGAGATCGTGCTAGCGGGACCTACGAGCAGTACTTC. The J gene is TRBJ2-7, the V gene TRBV15; TRBD2 matches at 9 bases. The J segment lost 2 bases and the V segment lost 0 bases, leaving 5 bases of the junction unmatched. Germline CDR1 and CDR2: LNHNV and YYDKDF (reference sequence). The CDR3 is 16 residues long.

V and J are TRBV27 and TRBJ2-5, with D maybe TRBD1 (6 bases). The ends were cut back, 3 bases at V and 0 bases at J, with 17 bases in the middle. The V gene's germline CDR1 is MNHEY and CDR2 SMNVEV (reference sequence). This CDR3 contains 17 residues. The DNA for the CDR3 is TGTGCCAGCAGTTTTTCACCCCCAAGGACAGACCAAGAGACCCAGTACTTC. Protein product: CASSFSPPRTDQETQYF.